This is a list of T cell receptor beta chains from one sample in a study of blood T cell repertoires in COVID-19. Sequencing was performed with immunoSEQ multiplex PCR; in TCRdb, only in-frame clones are kept and a portion is missing. This sample carries over 200,000 clones, 92% of them seen once, and the ten largest clones take over 0.75%. The sequenced sample consisted of peripheral blood. The receptors derive from a man between 60 and 75 years old with COVID-19, enrolled during active disease. CDR3s include the opening cysteine and the closing phenylalanine or tryptophan. A D gene is named only where the DNA matches it firmly. Size tells how often a clone was seen (once, few, many) or the class of an expanded clone, and some rows leave it out.

d_call	v_call	clone_size	j_call	cdr3_aa	cdr3_nt
NA	TRBV7-3	NA	TRBJ1-2	CASSLGGGRGYTF	TGTGCCAGCAGCTTAGGCGGGGGGCGAGGCTACACCTTC
TRBD2	TRBV6-5	NA	TRBJ2-5	CASSYGAWGGPETQYF	TGTGCCAGCAGTTATGGCGCGTGGGGGGGTCCGGAGACCCAGTACTTC
NA	TRBV18	NA	TRBJ1-1	CASSPPATNTEAFF	TGTGCCAGCTCACCACCAGCGACGAACACTGAAGCTTTCTTT
NA	TRBV28	NA	TRBJ1-5	CASRLTVAQPQHF	TGTGCCAGCAGGCTGACAGTAGCCCAGCCCCAGCATTTT
TRBD1	TRBV5-1	NA	TRBJ1-3	CASSFGTGGTLDF	TGCGCCAGCAGCTTCGGGACAGGGGGGACTTTGGATTTT
TRBD2	TRBV11-3	NA	TRBJ2-3	CASSFSGSTDTQYF	TGTGCCAGCAGCTTTAGCGGGAGTACAGATACGCAGTATTTT
TRBD2	TRBV7-2	once	TRBJ2-1	CASSLAGTFGNEQFF	TGTGCCAGCAGTCTAGCGGGGACCTTTGGGAATGAGCAGTTCTTC
NA	TRBV18	NA	TRBJ1-2	CASSADRSIYGYTF	TGTGCCAGCTCAGCAGACAGGAGTATCTATGGCTACACCTTC
NA	TRBV7-3	once	TRBJ2-1	CASSPRGRSSSYNEQFF	TGTGCCAGCAGCCCCCGCGGTCGGTCCAGCTCCTACAATGAGCAGTTCTTC
TRBD1	TRBV2	once	TRBJ1-6	CASSERTGLGSPLHF	TGTGCCAGCAGTGAACGGACAGGGTTGGGTTCACCCCTCCACTTT
NA	TRBV19	NA	TRBJ2-7	CASRPRGSYEQYF	TGTGCCAGTAGGCCCAGGGGATCCTACGAGCAGTACTTC
TRBD1	TRBV28	NA	TRBJ2-1	CASSYKDRGAEQFF	TGTGCCAGCAGTTATAAGGACAGGGGGGCTGAGCAGTTCTTC
NA	TRBV3-1/TRBV3-2	NA	TRBJ2-7	CASSLLHEQYF	TGTGCCAGCAGCCTCCTCCACGAGCAGTACTTC
NA	TRBV6-2/TRBV6-3	once	TRBJ1-1	CASSYPATEAFF	TGTGCCAGCAGTTATCCCGCGACTGAAGCTTTCTTT